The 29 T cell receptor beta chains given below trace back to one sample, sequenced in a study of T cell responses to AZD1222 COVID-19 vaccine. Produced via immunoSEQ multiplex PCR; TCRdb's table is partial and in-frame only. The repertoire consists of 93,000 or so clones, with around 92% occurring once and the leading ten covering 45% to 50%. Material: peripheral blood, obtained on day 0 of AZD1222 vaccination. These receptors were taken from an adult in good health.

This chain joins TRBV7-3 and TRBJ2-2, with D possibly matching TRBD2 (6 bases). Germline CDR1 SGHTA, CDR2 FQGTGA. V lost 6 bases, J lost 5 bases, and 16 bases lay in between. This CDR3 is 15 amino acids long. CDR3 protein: CASSTTGDRTGELFF. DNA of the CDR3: TGTGCCAGCAGTACTACGGGGGATAGGACCGGGGAGCTGTTTTTT.

The CDR3 is CASSSLGADYEQYF. CDR3 nucleotides: TGTGCCAGCAGCTCCCTCGGGGCGGACTACGAGCAGTACTTC. V usage is TRBV5-6 and J usage is TRBJ2-7; D may be TRBD1 or TRBD2 (5 bases each). This CDR3 is built from 14 residues. Germline lookup yields CDR1 SGHDT and CDR2 YYEEEE. Trimming pared 3 bases from V and 3 bases from J, leaving 13 bases between.

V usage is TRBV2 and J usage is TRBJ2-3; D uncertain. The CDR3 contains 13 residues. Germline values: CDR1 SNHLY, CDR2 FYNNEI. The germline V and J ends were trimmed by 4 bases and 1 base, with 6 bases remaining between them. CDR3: CASSGLGTDTQYF. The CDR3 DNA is TGTGCCAGCAGTGGCCTTGGCACAGATACGCAGTATTTT.

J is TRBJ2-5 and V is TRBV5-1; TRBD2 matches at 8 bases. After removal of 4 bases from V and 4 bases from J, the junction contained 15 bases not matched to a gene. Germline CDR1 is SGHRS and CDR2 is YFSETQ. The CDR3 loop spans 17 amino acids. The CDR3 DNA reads TGCGCCAGCAGCCCCCTCGCCGAGCGGGGGAAGGGAGAGACCCAGTACTTC. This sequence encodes CASSPLAERGKGETQYF.

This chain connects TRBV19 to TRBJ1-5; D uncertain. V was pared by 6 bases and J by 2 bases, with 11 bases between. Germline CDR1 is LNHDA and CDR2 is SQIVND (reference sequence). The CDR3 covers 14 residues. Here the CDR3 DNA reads TGTGCCAGTAGGATGTGGGGTGGCAATCAGCCCCAGCATTTT. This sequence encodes CASRMWGGNQPQHF.

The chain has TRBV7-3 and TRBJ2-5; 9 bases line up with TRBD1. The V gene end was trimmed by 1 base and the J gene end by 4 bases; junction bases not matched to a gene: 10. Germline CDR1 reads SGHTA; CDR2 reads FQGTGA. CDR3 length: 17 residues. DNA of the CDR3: TGTGCCAGCAGCTTAAAGCCCATGACAGGGGGTGGAGAGACCCAGTACTTC. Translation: CASSLKPMTGGGETQYF.

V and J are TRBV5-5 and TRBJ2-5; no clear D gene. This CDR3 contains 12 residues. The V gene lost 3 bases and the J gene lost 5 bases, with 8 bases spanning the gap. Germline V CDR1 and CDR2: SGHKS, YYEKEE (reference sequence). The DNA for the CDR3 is TGTGCCAGCAGCTATATGGGGGAGACCCAGTACTTC. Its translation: CASSYMGETQYF.

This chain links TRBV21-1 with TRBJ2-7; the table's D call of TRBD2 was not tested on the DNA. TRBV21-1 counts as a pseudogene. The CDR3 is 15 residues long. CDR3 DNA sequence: TGTGCCAGCAGCAAAGTTAGGCTGACGGGCTACGAGCAGTACTTC. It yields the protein CASSKVRLTGYEQYF.

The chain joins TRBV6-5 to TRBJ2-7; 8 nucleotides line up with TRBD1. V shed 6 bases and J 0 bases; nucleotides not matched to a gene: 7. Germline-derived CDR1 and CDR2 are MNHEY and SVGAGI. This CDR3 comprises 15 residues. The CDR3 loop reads CASRPPGQVSYEQYF. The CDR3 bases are TGTGCCAGCAGACCCCCGGGACAGGTCTCCTACGAGCAGTACTTC.

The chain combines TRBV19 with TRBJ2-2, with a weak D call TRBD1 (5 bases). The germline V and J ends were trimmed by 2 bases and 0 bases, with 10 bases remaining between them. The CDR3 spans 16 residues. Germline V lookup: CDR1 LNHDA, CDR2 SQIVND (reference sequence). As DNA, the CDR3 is TGTGCCAGTAGTATATCTAGGGGCTCGAACACCGGGGAGCTGTTTTTT. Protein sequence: CASSISRGSNTGELFF.

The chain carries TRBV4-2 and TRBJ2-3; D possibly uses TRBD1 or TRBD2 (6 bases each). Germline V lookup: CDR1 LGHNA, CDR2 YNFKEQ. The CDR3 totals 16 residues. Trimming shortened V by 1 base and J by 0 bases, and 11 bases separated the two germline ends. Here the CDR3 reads CASSQGTAGSTDTQYF. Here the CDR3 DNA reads TGTGCCAGCAGCCAAGGGACAGCGGGTAGCACAGATACGCAGTATTTT.

CDR3 in amino acids: CASSSPGIRGRSSYNEQFF. CDR3 bases: TGTGCCAGCAGTTCTCCGGGCATTCGAGGGAGGAGCTCCTACAATGAGCAGTTCTTC. The chain carries TRBV28 and TRBJ2-1; a possible D gene is TRBD2 (6 bases). V was clipped by 4 bases and J by 0 bases, with 22 bases between them. The CDR3 loop spans 19 amino acids. The germline V gene encodes CDR1 MDHEN and CDR2 SYDVKM.

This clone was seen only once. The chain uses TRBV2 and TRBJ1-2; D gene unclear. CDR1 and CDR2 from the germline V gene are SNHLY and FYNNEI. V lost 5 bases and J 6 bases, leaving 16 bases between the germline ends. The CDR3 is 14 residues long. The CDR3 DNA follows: TGTGCCAGCAGTCGGGAATCCCAAGGGAATGGCTACACCTTC. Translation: CASSRESQGNGYTF.

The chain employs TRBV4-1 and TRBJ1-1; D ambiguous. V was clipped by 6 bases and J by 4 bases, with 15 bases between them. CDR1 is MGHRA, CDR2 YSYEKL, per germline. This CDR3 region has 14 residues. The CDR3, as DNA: TGCGCCAGCAGTCAACTAAGAGGGAGCACTGAAGCTTTCTTT. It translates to CASSQLRGSTEAFF.

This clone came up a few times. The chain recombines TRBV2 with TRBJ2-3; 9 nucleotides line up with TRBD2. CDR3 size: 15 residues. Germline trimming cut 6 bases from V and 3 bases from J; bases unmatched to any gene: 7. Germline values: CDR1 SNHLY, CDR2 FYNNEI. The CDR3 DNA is TGTGCCAGCAGAGGGACTAGCCAACTAACAGATACGCAGTATTTT. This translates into CASRGTSQLTDTQYF.

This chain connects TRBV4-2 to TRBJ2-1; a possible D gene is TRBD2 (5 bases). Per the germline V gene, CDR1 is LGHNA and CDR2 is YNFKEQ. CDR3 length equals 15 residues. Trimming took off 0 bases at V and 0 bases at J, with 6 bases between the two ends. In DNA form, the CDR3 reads TGTGCCAGCAGCCAAGACGGGAACTCCTACAATGAGCAGTTCTTC. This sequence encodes CASSQDGNSYNEQFF.

CDR3: CASSESGSSYEQYF. The CDR3 DNA is TGTGCCAGCAGCGAAAGCGGGAGCTCCTACGAGCAGTACTTC. The chain employs TRBV7-9 and TRBJ2-7; TRBD2 agrees at 8 bases. The CDR3 runs 14 residues. Germline V gives CDR1 SEHNR, CDR2 FQNEAQ (reference sequence). V lost 5 bases to trimming and J lost 0 bases; unmatched junction nucleotides: 3.

The CDR3 spells CASSFDRDEQYF. The CDR3, as DNA: TGTGCCAGCAGTTTTGACAGGGACGAGCAGTACTTC. The chain is built from TRBV28 and TRBJ2-7; 7 bases map to TRBD1. CDR1 MDHEN and CDR2 SYDVKM come from the germline V gene. V was pared by 3 bases and J by 5 bases, with 1 base of the junction left unmatched. CDR3 length: 12 amino acids.

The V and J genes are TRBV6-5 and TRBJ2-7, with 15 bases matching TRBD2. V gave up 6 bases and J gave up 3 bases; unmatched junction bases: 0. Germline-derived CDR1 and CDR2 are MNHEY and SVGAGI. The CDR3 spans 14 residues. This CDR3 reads CASRGLAGGYEQYF. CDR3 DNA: TGTGCCAGCAGGGGACTAGCGGGAGGCTACGAGCAGTACTTC.

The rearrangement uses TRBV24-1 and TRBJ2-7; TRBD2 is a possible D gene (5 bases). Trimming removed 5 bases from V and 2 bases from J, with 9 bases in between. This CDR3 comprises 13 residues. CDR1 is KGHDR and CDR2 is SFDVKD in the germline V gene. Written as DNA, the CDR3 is TGTGCCACCAGTGGACCGGGAACCTACGAGCAGTACTTC. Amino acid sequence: CATSGPGTYEQYF.

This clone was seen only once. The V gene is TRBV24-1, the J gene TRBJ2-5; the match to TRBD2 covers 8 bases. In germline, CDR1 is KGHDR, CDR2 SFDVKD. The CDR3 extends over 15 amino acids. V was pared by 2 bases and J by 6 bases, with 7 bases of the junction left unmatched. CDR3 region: CATSDSRTSRQTQYF. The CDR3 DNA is TGTGCCACCAGTGATTCGCGGACTAGCAGGCAGACCCAGTACTTC.

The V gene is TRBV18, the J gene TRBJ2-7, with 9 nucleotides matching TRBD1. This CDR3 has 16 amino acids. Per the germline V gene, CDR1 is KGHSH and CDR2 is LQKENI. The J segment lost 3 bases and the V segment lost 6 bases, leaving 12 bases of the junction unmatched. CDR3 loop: CASSPLGQGAGYEQYF. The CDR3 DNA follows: TGTGCCAGCTCCCCTCTGGGACAGGGCGCAGGCTACGAGCAGTACTTC.

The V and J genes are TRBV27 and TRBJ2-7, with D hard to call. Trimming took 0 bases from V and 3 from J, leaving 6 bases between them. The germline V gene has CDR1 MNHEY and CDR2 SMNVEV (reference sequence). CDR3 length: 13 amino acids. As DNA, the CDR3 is TGTGCCAGCAGTTTATCTCCGGACTACGAGCAGTACTTC. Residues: CASSLSPDYEQYF.

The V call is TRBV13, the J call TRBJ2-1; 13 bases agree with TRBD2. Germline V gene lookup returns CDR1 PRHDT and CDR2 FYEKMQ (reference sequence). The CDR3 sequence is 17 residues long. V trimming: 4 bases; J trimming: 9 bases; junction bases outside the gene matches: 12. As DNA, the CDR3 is TGTGCCAGCAGCTCCCGACTAGCGGGAGGTGTGTCAGGTGAGCAGTTCTTC. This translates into CASSSRLAGGVSGEQFF.

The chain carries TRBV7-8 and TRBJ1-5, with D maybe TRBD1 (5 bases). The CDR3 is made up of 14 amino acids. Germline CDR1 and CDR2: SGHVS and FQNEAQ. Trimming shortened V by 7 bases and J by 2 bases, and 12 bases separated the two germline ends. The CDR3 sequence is CASKGAGGNQPQHF. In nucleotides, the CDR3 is TGTGCCAGCAAAGGGGCGGGAGGCAATCAGCCCCAGCATTTT.

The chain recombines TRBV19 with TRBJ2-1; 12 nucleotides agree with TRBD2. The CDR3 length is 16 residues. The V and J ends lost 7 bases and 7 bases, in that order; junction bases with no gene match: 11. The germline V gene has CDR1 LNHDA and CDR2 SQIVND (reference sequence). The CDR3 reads CASTPPLAGGNNEQFF. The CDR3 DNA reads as TGTGCCAGTACCCCCCCACTAGCGGGAGGAAATAATGAGCAGTTCTTC.

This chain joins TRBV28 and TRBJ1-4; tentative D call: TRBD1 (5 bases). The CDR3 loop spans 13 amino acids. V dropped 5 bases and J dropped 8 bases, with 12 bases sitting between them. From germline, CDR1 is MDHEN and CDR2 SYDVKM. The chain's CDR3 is CASSTGTEEKLFF. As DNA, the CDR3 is TGTGCCAGCAGTACCGGGACGGAGGAAAAACTGTTTTTT.

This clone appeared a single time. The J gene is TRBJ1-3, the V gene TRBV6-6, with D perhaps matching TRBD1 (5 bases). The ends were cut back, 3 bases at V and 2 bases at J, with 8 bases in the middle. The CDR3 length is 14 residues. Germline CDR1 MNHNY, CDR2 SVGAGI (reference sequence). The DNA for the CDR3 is TGTGCCAGCAGTTATGGGGCTGCTGGAAACACCATATATTTT. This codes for CASSYGAAGNTIYF.

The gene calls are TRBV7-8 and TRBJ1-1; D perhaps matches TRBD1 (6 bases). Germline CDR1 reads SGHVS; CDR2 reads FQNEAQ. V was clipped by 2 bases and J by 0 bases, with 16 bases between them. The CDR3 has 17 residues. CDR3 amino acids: CASSLSRGSLMNTEAFF. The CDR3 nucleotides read TGTGCCAGCAGCTTATCTAGGGGGTCTTTAATGAACACTGAAGCTTTCTTT. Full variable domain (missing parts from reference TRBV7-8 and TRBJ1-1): GAGVSQSPRYKVAKRGQDVALRCDPISGHVSLFWYQQALGQGPEFLTYFQNEAQLDKSGLPSDRFFAERPEGSVSTLKIQRTQQEDSAVYLCASSLSRGSLMNTEAFFGQGTRLTVV.